One sample yielded the 15 T cell receptor beta chains listed below, sequenced in a study of T cells expressing NK-cell markers. TCRdb re-called the 5' RACE reads and gives one entry per CDR3 protein, without DNA. The table lists fewer than 6,500 distinct CDR3 sequences. Sequencing was performed on blood T cells: a sorted CD56 or NKG2C T cell subset, CD4+ or CD8+ T cells, or bulk PBMC T cells (not recorded which). The receptors come from a young man in good health.

Considering frequency, this clonotype is medium-sized. This CDR3 is CSANGEVNTEAFF. The V call is TRBV20-1, the J call TRBJ1-1. CDR1 is DFQATT, CDR2 SNEGSKA, per germline (reference sequence). The CDR3 has 13 amino acids.

The chain couples TRBV19 to TRBJ1-1. CDR3 length: 13 amino acids. Looked up from germline, CDR1 is LNHDA and CDR2 is SQIVND (reference sequence). CDR3 residues: CASSVEGQLEAFF.

The V call is TRBV3-1, the J call TRBJ1-3; TCRdb gives TRBD1 as the D gene, but with no DNA this cannot be confirmed. This CDR3 contains 17 residues. The V gene's germline CDR1 is LGHDT and CDR2 YNNKEL (reference sequence). CDR3 sequence: CASSLREQGSFGNTIYF.

V and J are TRBV11-2 and TRBJ2-3; the D gene TCRdb calls, TRBD1, cannot be checked with no DNA. This CDR3 is 14 amino acids long. CDR1 and CDR2 (germline): SGHAT, FQNNGV. The chain's CDR3 is CASSLRDSLDTQYF.

Frequency places this clonotype as medium-sized. The chain joins TRBV29-1 to TRBJ2-1; TCRdb reports TRBD1, a call that lacks DNA to check it against. The CDR3 covers 15 residues. Germline CDR1 is SQVTM and CDR2 is ANQGSEA. The CDR3 spells CSVESRVSSYNEQFF.

This clonotype ranks as medium-sized in terms of frequency. V usage is TRBV7-9 and J usage is TRBJ2-2. CDR1 is SEHNR and CDR2 is FQNEAQ in the germline V gene (reference sequence). This CDR3 has 12 amino acids. CDR3 residues: CASSLAVGELFF.

In terms of frequency, this clonotype is medium-sized. V is TRBV24-1 and J is TRBJ1-2. This CDR3 has 14 residues. Germline assignment: CDR1 KGHDR and CDR2 SFDVKD. CDR3 sequence: CATGRGPTNYGYTF.

This clonotype is medium-sized by frequency. J is TRBJ2-1 and V is TRBV5-6; TCRdb's assignment of TRBD2 cannot be checked, as there is no DNA. The CDR3 covers 16 residues. Germline V gene sequence: CDR1 SGHDT, CDR2 YYEEEE. CDR3 amino acids: CASSLAGISGREEQFF.

This chain joins TRBV7-6 and TRBJ1-5; without DNA, the TCRdb call of TRBD1 cannot be checked. The CDR3 length is 13 residues. Germline V gene sequence: CDR1 SGHVS, CDR2 FNYEAQ. The chain's CDR3 is CASSSQTTGPQHF.

This clonotype is classed as medium-sized by frequency. This chain joins TRBV28 and TRBJ2-5; TCRdb's assignment of TRBD1 cannot be checked, as there is no DNA. Looked up from germline, CDR1 is MDHEN and CDR2 is SYDVKM. CDR3 size: 15 residues. The CDR3 loop reads CASSLGQGAWQTQYF.

According to its frequency, this clonotype is medium-sized. The rearrangement joins TRBV7-9 to TRBJ1-2. CDR1 and CDR2 from the germline V gene are SEHNR and FQNEAQ (reference sequence). The length of the CDR3 is 14 residues. CDR3 region: CASSGRGTANGYTF.

This rearrangement joins TRBV12-3 or TRBV12-4 to TRBJ2-2. This CDR3 is built from 14 residues. The CDR3 spells CASSRGTNTGELFF.

The chain is built from TRBV9 and TRBJ2-1. CDR3 length: 17 residues. Looked up from germline, CDR1 is SGDLS and CDR2 is YYNGEE. Here the CDR3 reads CASSVVMAASSYNEQFF.

V is TRBV20-1 and J is TRBJ2-7; without DNA, the TCRdb call of TRBD1 cannot be checked. The CDR3 runs 13 residues. The V gene's germline CDR1 is DFQATT and CDR2 SNEGSKA (reference sequence). The CDR3 sequence is CSAPGTGLYEQYF.

V usage is TRBV7-9 and J usage is TRBJ2-5; TCRdb reports TRBD1, a call that lacks DNA to check it against. CDR1 is SEHNR and CDR2 is FQNEAQ in the germline V gene (reference sequence). The length of the CDR3 is 16 residues. CDR3 amino acids: CASSLGGTATQETQYF.